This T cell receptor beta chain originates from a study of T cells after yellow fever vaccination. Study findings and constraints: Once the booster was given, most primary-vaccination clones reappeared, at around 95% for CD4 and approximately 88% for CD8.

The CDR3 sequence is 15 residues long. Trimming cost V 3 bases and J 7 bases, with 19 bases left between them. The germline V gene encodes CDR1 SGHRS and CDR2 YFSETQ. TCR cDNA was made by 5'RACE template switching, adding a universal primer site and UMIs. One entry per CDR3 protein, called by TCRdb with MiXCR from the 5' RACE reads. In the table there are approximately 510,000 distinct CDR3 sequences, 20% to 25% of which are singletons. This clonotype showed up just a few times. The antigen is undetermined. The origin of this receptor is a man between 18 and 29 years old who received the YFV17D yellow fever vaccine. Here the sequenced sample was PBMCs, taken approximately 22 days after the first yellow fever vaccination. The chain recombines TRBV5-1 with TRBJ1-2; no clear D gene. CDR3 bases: TGCGCCAGCAGCTCACCCAGCGGGATAACGGGTGGCTACACCTTC. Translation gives CASSSPSGITGGYTF. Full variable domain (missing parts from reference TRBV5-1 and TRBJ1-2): KAGVTQTPRYLIKTRGQQVTLSCSPISGHRSVSWYQQTPGQGLQFLFEYFSETQRNKGNFPGRFSGRQFSNSRSEMNVSTLELGDSALYLCASSSPSGITGGYTFGSGTRLTVV.